The subject of this entry is one TCR beta chain. Its antigen is unknown. The sample belongs to a study of CXCR3-negative and CXCR3-positive naive CD8 T cells. Study-level information: Each library held about 1.5 +/- 0.3 million TRB reads, some 130 million in total. Notes on the study in general: Partly lower CXCR3 expression followed cryopreservation, and most assays relied on fresh PBMCs. TRB CDR3 properties indicated TCR strength, while surface CD5 was similar across naive subsets. CXCR3-expressing naive cells carried TRB CDR3s more hydrophobic than those of CXCR3-negative naive cells.

With UMI labels, 5' RACE was used to prepare the TRB cDNA libraries. With the 5' RACE reads reprocessed, TCRdb shows one record per CDR3 protein and no DNA. Its clone listing holds 150,000 or so distinct CDR3 sequences. Naive CD8+ T cells were CD45RO-CCR7+CD27+CD95-. The clonotype comes from a human donor in good health. Some clones in this sample may be carry-over from other donors' samples. Specimen: naive CXCR3+ CD8+ T cells from blood. Subset described: CD45RO-CCR7+CD27+CD95- naive CD8+ T cells expressing CXCR3 (TNR3+).

The CDR3 is CASSQIKLYQETQYF. The chain carries TRBV3-1 and TRBJ2-5. Germline CDR1 LGHDT, CDR2 YNNKEL (reference sequence). This CDR3 spans 15 amino acids.